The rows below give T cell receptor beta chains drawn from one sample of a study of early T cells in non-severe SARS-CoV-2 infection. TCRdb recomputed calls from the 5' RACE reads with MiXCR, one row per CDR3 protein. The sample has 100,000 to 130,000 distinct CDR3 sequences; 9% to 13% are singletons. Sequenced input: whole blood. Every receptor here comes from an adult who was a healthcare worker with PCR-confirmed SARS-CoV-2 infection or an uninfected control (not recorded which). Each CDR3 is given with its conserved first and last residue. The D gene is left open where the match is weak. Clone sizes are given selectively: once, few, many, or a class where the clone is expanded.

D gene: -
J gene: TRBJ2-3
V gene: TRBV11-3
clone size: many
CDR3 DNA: TGCGCCAGCAGCTTGGAAGATACGCAGTATTTT
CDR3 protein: CASSLEDTQYF

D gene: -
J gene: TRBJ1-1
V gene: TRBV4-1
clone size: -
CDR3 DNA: TGCGCCAGCAGCCACGCCCTCACCAGGGAAACTGAAGCTTTCTTT
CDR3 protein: CASSHALTRETEAFF

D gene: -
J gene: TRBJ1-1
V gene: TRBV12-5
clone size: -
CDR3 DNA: TGTGCTAGCTGTAAACAGAAGAACACTGAAGCTTTCTTT
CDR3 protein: CASCKQKNTEAFF

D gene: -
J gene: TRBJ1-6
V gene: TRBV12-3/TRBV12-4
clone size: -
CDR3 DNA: TGTGCCAGCAGTTTATTATCCTATAATTCACCCCTCCACTTT
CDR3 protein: CASSLLSYNSPLHF

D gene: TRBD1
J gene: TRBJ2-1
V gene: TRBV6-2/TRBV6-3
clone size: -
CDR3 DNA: TGTGCCAGCAGTTACCTCTCAGGGGGCAATGAGCAGTTCTTC
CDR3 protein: CASSYLSGGNEQFF

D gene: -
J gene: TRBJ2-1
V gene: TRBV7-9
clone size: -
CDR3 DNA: TGTGCCAGCAGCTTAGGGGACTACAATGAGCAGTTCTTC
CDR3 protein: CASSLGDYNEQFF

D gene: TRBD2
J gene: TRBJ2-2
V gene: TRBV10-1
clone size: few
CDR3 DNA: TGCGCCAGCAGTGAACTAGCGGGAGGAGCCGGGGAGCTGTTTTTT
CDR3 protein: CASSELAGGAGELFF

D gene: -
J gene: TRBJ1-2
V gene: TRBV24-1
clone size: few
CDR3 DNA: TGTGCCACCAGCCCCAACTGGGGGGCCGGGGGACGATATGGCTACACCTTC
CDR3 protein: CATSPNWGAGGRYGYTF

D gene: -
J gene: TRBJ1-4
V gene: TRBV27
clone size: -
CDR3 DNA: TGTGCCACCAAGGGGAGGCTAAATGAAAAACTGTTTTTT
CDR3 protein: CATKGRLNEKLFF

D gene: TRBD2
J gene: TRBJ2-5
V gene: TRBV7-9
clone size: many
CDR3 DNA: TGTGCCAGCAGCTCCGGACTAGCGGGAGCAGAGACCCAGTACTTC
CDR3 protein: CASSSGLAGAETQYF

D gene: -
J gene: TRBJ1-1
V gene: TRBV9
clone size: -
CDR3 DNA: TGTGCCAGCAGCGTAGCCCCATGGGATAACACTGAAGCTTTCTTT
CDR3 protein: CASSVAPWDNTEAFF

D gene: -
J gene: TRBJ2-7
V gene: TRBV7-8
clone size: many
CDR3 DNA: TGTGCCAGCAGCTTTGGCGTTACCCTACCACTATTC
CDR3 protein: CASSFGVTLPLF

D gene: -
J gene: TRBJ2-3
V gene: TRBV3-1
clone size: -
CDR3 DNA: TGTGCCAGCAGCCAAGAGGGCGCGGGTTCTCTCACAGATACGCAGTATTTT
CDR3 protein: CASSQEGAGSLTDTQYF

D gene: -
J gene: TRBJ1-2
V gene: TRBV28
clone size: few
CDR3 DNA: TGTGCCAGCAGTTTCAGAGGGAACGGCTACACCTTC
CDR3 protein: CASSFRGNGYTF

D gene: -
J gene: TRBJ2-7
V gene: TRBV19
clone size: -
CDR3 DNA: TGTGCCAGTAGTGGCAGGGACGGCACCTACGAGCAGTACTTC
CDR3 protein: CASSGRDGTYEQYF

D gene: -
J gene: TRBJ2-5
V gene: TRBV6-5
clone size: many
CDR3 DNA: TGTGCCAGCAGCGGACTCACCTTGGGGGAGACCCAGTACTTC
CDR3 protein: CASSGLTLGETQYF

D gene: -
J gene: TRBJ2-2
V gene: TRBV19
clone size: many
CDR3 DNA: TGTGCCAGTAGTATATTGGGGAACACCGGGGAGCTGTTTTTT
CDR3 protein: CASSILGNTGELFF

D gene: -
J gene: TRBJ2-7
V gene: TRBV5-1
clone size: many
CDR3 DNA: TGCGCCAGCAGTCTTCAGACTGGTACCTACGAGCAGTACTTC
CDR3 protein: CASSLQTGTYEQYF

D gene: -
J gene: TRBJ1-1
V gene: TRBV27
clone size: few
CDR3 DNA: TGTGCCAGCAGCCCCCGACTCCCGACCGTGTCCATGAACACTGAAGCTTCCTTT
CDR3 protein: CASSPRLPTVSMNTEASF

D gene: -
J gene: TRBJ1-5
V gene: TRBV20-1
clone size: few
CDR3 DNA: TGCAGTGCTAGAAGGGACCTTGGTAGTAGCAATCAGCCCCAGCATTTT
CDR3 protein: CSARRDLGSSNQPQHF

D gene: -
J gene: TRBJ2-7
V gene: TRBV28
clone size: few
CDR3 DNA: TGTGCCAGCAGGGATTCTCTGACTGGTTACGAGCAGTACTTC
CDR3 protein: CASRDSLTGYEQYF

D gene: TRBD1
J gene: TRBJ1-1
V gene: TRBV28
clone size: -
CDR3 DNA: TGTGCCAGCAGGTCCCCTGGACAGGGTAAAACTGAAGCTTTCTTT
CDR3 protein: CASRSPGQGKTEAFF

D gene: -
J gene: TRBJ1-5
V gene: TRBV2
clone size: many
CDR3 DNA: TGTGCCAGCAGGATCGACAAGTATAGCAATCAGCCCCAGCATTTT
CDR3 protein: CASRIDKYSNQPQHF

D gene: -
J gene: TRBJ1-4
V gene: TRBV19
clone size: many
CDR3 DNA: TGTGCCAGTATGAAACCCGGGCCCGGAGGGAGTGAAAAACTGTTTTTT
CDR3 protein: CASMKPGPGGSEKLFF

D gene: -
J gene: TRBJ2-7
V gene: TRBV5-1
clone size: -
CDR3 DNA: TGCGCCAGCAGCTTGGATGGACTGCAGTACTTC
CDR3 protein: CASSLDGLQYF

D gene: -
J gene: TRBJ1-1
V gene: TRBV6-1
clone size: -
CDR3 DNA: TGTGCCAGCAAACAGGCGACGAACACTGAAGCTTTCTTT
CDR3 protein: CASKQATNTEAFF

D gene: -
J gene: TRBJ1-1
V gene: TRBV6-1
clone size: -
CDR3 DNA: TGTGCCAGCAGTGAAGTACAGTTGAACACTGAAGCTTTCTTT
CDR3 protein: CASSEVQLNTEAFF

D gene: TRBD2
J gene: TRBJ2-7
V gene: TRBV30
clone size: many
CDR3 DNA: TGTGCCTGGAGTCACCTAGCGGGAGCGGCCTACGAGCAGTACTTC
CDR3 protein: CAWSHLAGAAYEQYF

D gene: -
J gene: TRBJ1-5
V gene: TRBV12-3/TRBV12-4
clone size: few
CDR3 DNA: TGTGCCAGCAGTTTATCAGGGGTCGGGCAGCCCCAGCATTTT
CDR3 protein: CASSLSGVGQPQHF

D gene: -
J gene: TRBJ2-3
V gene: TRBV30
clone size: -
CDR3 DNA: TGTGCCTGGAGTGTAGCTAGCGGCACAGATACGCAGTATTTT
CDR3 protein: CAWSVASGTDTQYF

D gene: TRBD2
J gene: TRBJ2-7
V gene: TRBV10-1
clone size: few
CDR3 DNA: TGCGCCAGCAGTCTCCGTCCCGGGACTAGCGGGAGCTACGAGCAGTACTTC
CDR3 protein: CASSLRPGTSGSYEQYF

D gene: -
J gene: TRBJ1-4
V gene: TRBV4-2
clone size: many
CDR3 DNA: TGTGCCAGCAGGAACATCGAGGGGGTAGGATTAGGGGAAAAACTGTTTTTT
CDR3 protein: CASRNIEGVGLGEKLFF

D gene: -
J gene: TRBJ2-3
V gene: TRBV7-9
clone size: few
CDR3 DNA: TGTGCCAGCAGCTTAAAGGGGAGGCTTGGAGATACGCAGTATTTT
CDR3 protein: CASSLKGRLGDTQYF

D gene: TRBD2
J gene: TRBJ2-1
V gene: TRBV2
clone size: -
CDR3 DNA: TGTGCCAGTGACGGTAGCGGGACCCTCTACAATGAGCAGTTCTTC
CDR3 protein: CASDGSGTLYNEQFF

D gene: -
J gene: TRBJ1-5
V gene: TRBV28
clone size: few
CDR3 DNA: TGTGCCAGCAGTGGACAGAGAGATCAGCCCCAGCATTTT
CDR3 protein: CASSGQRDQPQHF